The clone carrying this TCR beta chain was seen a few times. The antigen is unknown. cDNA synthesis used the whole RNA isolate, giving expressed TCRB sequences. Generated by immunoSEQ multiplex PCR, the TCRdb table keeps only in-frame clones and is missing some. The repertoire has 300,000 to 450,000 clones, over 9.5% of them found once; the top ten carry about 0.01%. The CDR3 totals 15 residues. Germline lookup yields CDR1 SGHTA and CDR2 FQGNSA. The J segment lost 6 bases and the V segment lost 6 bases, leaving 10 bases of the junction unmatched. This sample is part of a study of beta chain features in type 1 diabetes. Study context: Age, gender, cell numbers and subset yield matched between patients and controls.

Researchers reported sorting CD4+ naive, central memory, regulatory and stem cell-like memory cells via CD45RO/CCR7/CD25/CD127/CD95/CD27. Each sorted population was over 98% pure. Findings and limits, study-wide: Overrepresentation of cells with high TCR expression could result from cDNA sequencing. Type 1 diabetes patients showed a moderate but significant shortening of TCRB CDR3s in all four CD4+ subsets.

The TCR originated in a woman aged 18 to 35 with type 1 diabetes. Specimen: naive CD4+ T cells from blood. V and J are TRBV7-2 and TRBJ2-1; 8 positions agree with TRBD2. CDR3 DNA sequence: TGTGCCAGCAGTTTGAACGGTCTAGCGGGCAATGAGCAGTTCTTC. This codes for CASSLNGLAGNEQFF.